A selection of T cell receptor beta chains follows, all from one sample in a study of T cells in Graves' hyperthyroidism and ophthalmopathy. TCRdb re-called the multiplex PCR reads with MiXCR, one entry per CDR3 protein. The profile shows about 520,000 distinct CDR3 sequences, roughly 24% of them singletons. Sequenced: blood. The source of these receptors is a woman between 25 and 40 years old with Graves' ophthalmopathy. CDR3s include the opening cysteine and the closing phenylalanine or tryptophan. Fields, in order: V gene, J gene, D gene, clone size, CDR3 protein, CDR3 DNA. D genes are given only for firm matches. Expanded clones get a size class; other rows say once, few or many, or leave the size out.

v_call: TRBV20-1; j_call: TRBJ1-3; d_call: NA; clone_size: few; cdr3_aa: CSARRNVRNTIYF; cdr3_nt: TGCAGTGCTAGACGAAACGTAAGAAACACCATATATTTT
v_call: TRBV5-6; j_call: TRBJ1-5; d_call: NA; clone_size: few; cdr3_aa: CASSLAPGQGGYQPQHF; cdr3_nt: TGTGCCAGCAGCTTGGCTCCCGGCCAGGGTGGGTATCAGCCCCAGCATTTT
v_call: TRBV10-3; j_call: TRBJ2-7; d_call: TRBD2; clone_size: many; cdr3_aa: CAISEALAGNYEQYF; cdr3_nt: TGTGCCATCAGTGAGGCTCTAGCGGGGAACTACGAGCAGTACTTC
v_call: TRBV6-5; j_call: TRBJ2-7; d_call: TRBD2; clone_size: NA; cdr3_aa: CASSSKTSSYEQYF; cdr3_nt: TGTGCCAGCAGTTCGAAGACTAGCTCTTACGAGCAGTACTTC
v_call: TRBV7-2; j_call: TRBJ2-7; d_call: NA; clone_size: many; cdr3_aa: CASSLGPGTTYEQYF; cdr3_nt: TGTGCCAGCAGCTTAGGGCCGGGGACAACCTACGAGCAGTACTTC
v_call: TRBV6-1; j_call: TRBJ2-5; d_call: NA; clone_size: many; cdr3_aa: CASSEEMGPETQYF; cdr3_nt: TGTGCCAGCAGTGAAGAAATGGGGCCAGAGACCCAGTACTTC
v_call: TRBV19; j_call: TRBJ1-5; d_call: TRBD1; clone_size: many; cdr3_aa: CASSPSIDRAKQPQHF; cdr3_nt: TGTGCCAGTAGTCCAAGTATCGACAGGGCAAAGCAGCCCCAGCATTTT
v_call: TRBV25-1; j_call: TRBJ1-1; d_call: NA; clone_size: NA; cdr3_aa: CASSESDSYTEAFF; cdr3_nt: TGTGCCAGCAGTGAATCTGACAGTTACACTGAAGCTTTCTTT
v_call: TRBV28; j_call: TRBJ1-1; d_call: NA; clone_size: many; cdr3_aa: CASSLPGENTEAFF; cdr3_nt: TGTGCCAGCAGTTTACCAGGGGAGAACACTGAAGCTTTCTTT
v_call: TRBV20-1; j_call: TRBJ1-6; d_call: TRBD1; clone_size: NA; cdr3_aa: CSARQYRTGANSPLHF; cdr3_nt: TGCAGTGCTAGACAGTACCGGACAGGGGCGAATTCACCCCTCCACTTT
v_call: TRBV12-3/TRBV12-4; j_call: TRBJ2-7; d_call: TRBD2; clone_size: NA; cdr3_aa: CASSSPGLAGGGGEQYF; cdr3_nt: TGTGCCAGCAGTTCCCCGGGACTAGCGGGAGGGGGAGGTGAGCAGTACTTC
v_call: TRBV11-1; j_call: TRBJ2-5; d_call: NA; clone_size: few; cdr3_aa: CASSLGLGGSYQETQYF; cdr3_nt: TGTGCCAGCAGCTTAGGTTTGGGGGGATCGTACCAAGAGACCCAGTACTTC
v_call: TRBV4-3; j_call: TRBJ1-2; d_call: NA; clone_size: many; cdr3_aa: CASSQGGNGYTF; cdr3_nt: TGCGCCAGCAGCCAAGGAGGTAACGGCTACACCTTC
v_call: TRBV13; j_call: TRBJ2-7; d_call: NA; clone_size: NA; cdr3_aa: CASTTEAGRGTYEQYF; cdr3_nt: TGTGCCAGTACAACCGAGGCGGGGAGAGGCACCTACGAGCAGTACTTC
v_call: TRBV12-3/TRBV12-4; j_call: TRBJ1-2; d_call: TRBD1; clone_size: many; cdr3_aa: CASTPTGMDGYTF; cdr3_nt: TGTGCCAGCACCCCGACAGGGATGGATGGCTACACCTTC
v_call: TRBV6-2/TRBV6-3; j_call: TRBJ1-1; d_call: NA; clone_size: many; cdr3_aa: CASSYSEGTKKYGTEAFF; cdr3_nt: TGTGCCAGCAGTTACTCTGAGGGCACGAAAAAATACGGCACTGAAGCTTTCTTT
v_call: TRBV12-5; j_call: TRBJ1-3; d_call: NA; clone_size: few; cdr3_aa: CASAKGTGNTIYF; cdr3_nt: TGTGCTAGTGCCAAGGGGACTGGAAACACCATATATTTT
v_call: TRBV6-1; j_call: TRBJ1-1; d_call: TRBD1; clone_size: many; cdr3_aa: CASSGTGGPFEAFF; cdr3_nt: TGTGCCAGCAGTGGGACAGGGGGGCCCTTTGAAGCTTTCTTT
v_call: TRBV9; j_call: TRBJ2-7; d_call: NA; clone_size: many; cdr3_aa: CASSGGDRTSGVDYEQYF; cdr3_nt: TGTGCCAGCAGCGGAGGGGACAGAACCTCGGGAGTGGACTACGAGCAGTACTTC
v_call: TRBV12-3/TRBV12-4; j_call: TRBJ1-5; d_call: NA; clone_size: many; cdr3_aa: CASSLNRNNQPQHF; cdr3_nt: TGTGCCAGCAGTTTAAACAGAAACAATCAGCCCCAGCATTTT
v_call: TRBV12-3/TRBV12-4; j_call: TRBJ2-5; d_call: NA; clone_size: NA; cdr3_aa: CASSRASGTQYF; cdr3_nt: TGTGCCAGCAGTAGGGCTTCGGGGACCCAGTACTTC
v_call: TRBV6-1; j_call: TRBJ1-1; d_call: TRBD1; clone_size: many; cdr3_aa: CASSTRDRTNTEAFF; cdr3_nt: TGTGCCAGCAGTACCCGGGACAGGACGAACACTGAAGCTTTCTTT
v_call: TRBV11-3; j_call: TRBJ2-2; d_call: NA; clone_size: many; cdr3_aa: CASSSGGTDTGELFF; cdr3_nt: TGTGCCAGCAGCTCCGGGGGTACGGACACCGGGGAGCTGTTTTTT
v_call: TRBV6-5; j_call: TRBJ1-3; d_call: TRBD1; clone_size: many; cdr3_aa: CASSSHNTGTGVNTIYF; cdr3_nt: TGTGCCAGCAGTTCCCACAACACCGGGACAGGAGTAAACACCATATATTTT
v_call: TRBV5-8; j_call: TRBJ1-2; d_call: NA; clone_size: NA; cdr3_aa: CASSAGTRYGYTF; cdr3_nt: TGTGCCAGCAGTGCCGGGACACGTTATGGCTACACCTTC
v_call: TRBV5-1; j_call: TRBJ1-6; d_call: TRBD1; clone_size: few; cdr3_aa: CASSLEGTGFSSPLHF; cdr3_nt: TGCGCCAGCAGCTTGGAGGGGACAGGGTTTAGCTCACCCCTCCACTTT
v_call: TRBV11-1; j_call: TRBJ1-6; d_call: NA; clone_size: many; cdr3_aa: CASSLAGDNVGYSYNSPLHF; cdr3_nt: TGTGCCAGCAGCTTAGCGGGGGACAATGTCGGTTACTCCTATAATTCACCCCTCCACTTT
v_call: TRBV4-2; j_call: TRBJ2-7; d_call: NA; clone_size: NA; cdr3_aa: CASSQSPGDSGSYEQYF; cdr3_nt: TGTGCCAGCAGCCAAAGTCCCGGGGACTCAGGATCCTACGAGCAGTACTTC
v_call: TRBV7-2; j_call: TRBJ2-7; d_call: NA; clone_size: few; cdr3_aa: CASSPLTGGDGQYF; cdr3_nt: TGTGCCAGCTCACCACTTACAGGGGGGGACGGGCAGTACTTC
v_call: TRBV7-2; j_call: TRBJ1-2; d_call: NA; clone_size: many; cdr3_aa: CASSGQINYGYTF; cdr3_nt: TGTGCCAGCTCAGGACAAATTAACTATGGCTACACCTTC
v_call: TRBV30; j_call: TRBJ2-7; d_call: NA; clone_size: NA; cdr3_aa: CAWSGLGAYEQYF; cdr3_nt: TGTGCCTGGAGTGGTCTAGGGGCCTACGAGCAGTACTTC
v_call: TRBV14; j_call: TRBJ1-2; d_call: TRBD1; clone_size: many; cdr3_aa: CASSPLDRGGGYTF; cdr3_nt: TGTGCCAGCAGCCCCCTCGACAGGGGAGGAGGCTACACCTTC
v_call: TRBV4-1; j_call: TRBJ1-5; d_call: NA; clone_size: few; cdr3_aa: CASSHDRRDNQPQHF; cdr3_nt: TGCGCCAGCAGCCATGATCGTCGGGACAATCAGCCCCAGCATTTT
v_call: TRBV5-1; j_call: TRBJ2-5; d_call: NA; clone_size: many; cdr3_aa: CASSLEDQATQYF; cdr3_nt: TGCGCCAGCAGCTTGGAGGATCAGGCGACCCAGTACTTC
v_call: TRBV12-3/TRBV12-4; j_call: TRBJ1-1; d_call: NA; clone_size: many; cdr3_aa: CASSSQLVNTEAFF; cdr3_nt: TGTGCCAGCAGTTCACAGCTAGTGAACACTGAAGCTTTCTTT
v_call: TRBV4-3; j_call: TRBJ1-5; d_call: NA; clone_size: many; cdr3_aa: CASSQAFSPNQPQHF; cdr3_nt: TGCGCCAGCAGCCAAGCTTTCAGCCCCAATCAGCCCCAGCATTTT
v_call: TRBV3-1; j_call: TRBJ1-2; d_call: NA; clone_size: few; cdr3_aa: CASSQGQVYGYTF; cdr3_nt: TGTGCCAGCAGCCAAGGGCAGGTCTATGGCTACACCTTC
v_call: TRBV6-4; j_call: TRBJ1-2; d_call: NA; clone_size: NA; cdr3_aa: CASTATSAGSIYGYTF; cdr3_nt: TGTGCCAGCACTGCTACGAGCGCAGGATCGATTTATGGCTACACCTTC
v_call: TRBV15; j_call: TRBJ1-2; d_call: TRBD1; clone_size: many; cdr3_aa: CATSNHRGPIGYTF; cdr3_nt: TGTGCCACCAGCAACCACAGGGGACCTATTGGCTACACCTTC
v_call: TRBV30; j_call: TRBJ1-2; d_call: NA; clone_size: NA; cdr3_aa: CAWSRGWVRGYTF; cdr3_nt: TGTGCCTGGAGTCGGGGGTGGGTACGTGGCTACACCTTC
v_call: TRBV28; j_call: TRBJ1-1; d_call: NA; clone_size: many; cdr3_aa: CASTNPGSSHEAFF; cdr3_nt: TGTGCCAGCACTAACCCGGGCAGCTCACATGAAGCTTTCTTT
v_call: TRBV12-3/TRBV12-4; j_call: TRBJ2-2; d_call: TRBD1; clone_size: once; cdr3_aa: CASRLLGTEVTGELFF; cdr3_nt: TGTGCCAGCAGATTGCTCGGGACAGAAGTGACCGGGGAGCTGTTTTTT
v_call: TRBV27; j_call: TRBJ1-1; d_call: NA; clone_size: many; cdr3_aa: CASSFSNGRAFF; cdr3_nt: TGTGCCAGCAGTTTTTCCAACGGGCGAGCTTTCTTT